The 12 T cell receptor beta chains presented below share a single source sample, sequenced in a study of CXCR3-negative and CXCR3-positive naive CD8 T cells. Study-wide findings and caveats: CXCR3-positive naive cells had TRB CDR3s that were more hydrophobic than CXCR3-negative naive cells had.

Their specific antigens are unknown. The method, 5' RACE with UMI labels, was used to prepare the TRB cDNA libraries. For each CDR3 protein, TCRdb gives one entry from its re-call of the 5' RACE reads, without DNA. In total, the table holds 65,000 to 75,000 distinct CDR3 sequences. Sequenced material: naive CXCR3+ CD8+ T cells from blood. Subset: CD45RO-CCR7+CD27+CD95- naive CD8+ T cells expressing CXCR3 (TNR3+). The source is a human donor in good health. Some clones in this sample may be carry-over from other donors' samples.

This chain joins TRBV12-3 or TRBV12-4 and TRBJ1-6; as DNA is missing, the TRBD1 call by TCRdb cannot be tested. CDR3 size: 19 residues. CDR3 loop: CASSLGRQAEGLYNSPLHF.

This chain joins TRBV20-1 and TRBJ2-7; TCRdb's D call, TRBD1, is unchecked because there is no DNA. The CDR3 is made up of 17 amino acids. Germline V gives CDR1 DFQATT, CDR2 SNEGSKA (reference sequence). The CDR3 loop is CSAPSTGDSGAYSEQYF.

The V call is TRBV27, the J call TRBJ2-5; the D gene TCRdb calls, TRBD1, cannot be checked with no DNA. Germline V gene data show CDR1 as MNHEY and CDR2 as SMNVEV (reference sequence). The CDR3 length is 13 residues. This CDR3 reads CASNPRGSETQYF.

The CDR3 spells CASSPLDTEAFF. V and J are TRBV6-6 and TRBJ1-1; TCRdb outputs TRBD1, but without DNA this stays unchecked. Germline CDR1 MNHNY, CDR2 SVGAGI (reference sequence). CDR3 size: 12 residues.

V gene TRBV4-1 combines with J gene TRBJ1-1; without DNA, the TCRdb call of TRBD1 cannot be checked. This CDR3 is 13 amino acids long. Looked up from germline, CDR1 is MGHRA and CDR2 is YSYEKL. The CDR3 loop is CASSLQGGTEAFF.

The chain combines TRBV28 with TRBJ1-5; TCRdb names TRBD1, which stays unverified in the absence of DNA. The germline V gene has CDR1 MDHEN and CDR2 SYDVKM. The CDR3 spans 14 residues. CDR3 sequence reads: CASRTLQGNQPQHF.

V gene TRBV27 combines with J gene TRBJ2-1; with no DNA, the TCRdb D assignment of TRBD2 cannot be verified. This CDR3 has 17 amino acids. CDR1 MNHEY and CDR2 SMNVEV come from the germline V gene (reference sequence). CDR3 in amino acids: CASSLQGTSGPYNEQFF.

The rearrangement uses TRBV27 and TRBJ1-5; TCRdb picks TRBD1, but there is no DNA to check that call. This CDR3 is 15 amino acids long. The germline V gene has CDR1 MNHEY and CDR2 SMNVEV (reference sequence). The CDR3 region is CASADRGLLRQPQHF.

V is TRBV14 and J is TRBJ1-6; TCRdb outputs TRBD1, but without DNA this stays unchecked. The germline V gene has CDR1 SGHDN and CDR2 FVKESK. There are 14 residues in the CDR3. CDR3 amino acids: CASSLPGQGSPLHF.

V and J are TRBV5-1 and TRBJ1-2; checking the TCRdb D call of TRBD1 is not possible without DNA. The germline gives CDR1 SGHRS, CDR2 YFSETQ. The CDR3 spans 18 residues. This CDR3 is CASSYSGGIYLEGYGYTF.

J is TRBJ2-7 and V is TRBV7-9. The CDR3 covers 14 residues. In germline, CDR1 is SEHNR, CDR2 FQNEAQ (reference sequence). The CDR3 reads CASSLDWVPYEQYF.

V and J are TRBV7-3 and TRBJ2-7; lacking DNA, the TRBD1 call made by TCRdb goes unchecked. The CDR3 is made up of 14 amino acids. Germline lookup yields CDR1 SGHTA and CDR2 FQGTGA. The CDR3 reads CASSTLAGPYEQYF.